This T cell receptor beta chain was recovered during a study of technical replicates of blood from a handful of donors (dated by TCRdb to about 2017). To prepare the library, the immunoSEQ multiplex PCR assay was applied. In its TCRdb copy, this immuneACCESS table keeps in-frame sequences only and misses some clones. Where compared with another copy, unresolved V genes explain less than half of these, and the others have no known cause. The sample table shows around 63,000 clones, and nearly 98% are seen once. The ten largest make up about 0.16% of the sample. In the case of this clone: Its antigen target is currently unknown. No much larger clone is present one base from it, and per-base qualities are unavailable.

Sample: T cells isolated from PBMCs. The sequence was collected from a human donor in good health.

The DNA sequence is as follows: TGTGCCAGCAGTCTGACTAGCGGGAAAACAGATACGCAGTATTTT. Its protein reads: CASSLTSGKTDTQYF. This chain is built from TRBV11-2 and TRBJ2-3; 11 nucleotides in the junction match TRBD2. For this chain, trimming is 6 bases at the V end and 3 bases at the J end, and the number of junction bases without a gene match is 5. The CDR3 spans 15 residues, from the cysteine through the phenylalanine. CDR3 DNA only is kept here, 45 bases in frame from base 1. CDR1 is given as SGHAT and CDR2 as FQNNGV, both from the germline V gene.